This record looks at one T cell receptor beta chain sequence and its context. The antigen is not known. These data come from a study of cytomegalovirus exposure and HLA in healthy donors. Findings of the study overall: Researchers had no immune exposure information except CMV serostatus available. In a later analysis, V- and J-gene trimming of beta chains associated with a DCLRE1C missense variant, replicated independently.

This CDR3 is 18 amino acids long. The ends lost 3 bases at V and 1 base at J; junction bases unmatched: 9. Germline CDR1 and CDR2: LNHDA and SQIVND (reference sequence). Amplification used 60 Vbeta primers and 13 Jbeta primers. Assay: immunoSEQ multiplex PCR; the TCRdb copy retains only in-frame clones and omits some. The table shows about 170,000 clones, with 75% to 80% occurring only once. The specimen sequenced was PBMCs. This clonotype was obtained from a woman in her 50s in good health and CMV-seropositive. The chain employs TRBV19 and TRBJ2-3, with TRBD2 matching 11 bases. For the CDR3, the DNA is TGTGCCAGTAGTATCCCTCCCGGGACTAGCGGACGCACAGATACGCAGTATTTT. Protein sequence: CASSIPPGTSGRTDTQYF. Variable domain in full (rest from reference TRBV19 and TRBJ2-3): DGGITQSPKYLFRKEGQNVTLSCEQNLNHDAMYWYRQDPGQGLRLIYYSQIVNDFQKGDIAEGYSVSREKKESFPLTVTSAQKNPTAFYLCASSIPPGTSGRTDTQYFGPGTRLTVL.